The clone carrying this TCR beta chain was picked up many times. Its antigen is not identified. TCRdb reprocessed the reads with MiXCR, giving one entry per CDR3 protein. The sample has more than 500,000 distinct CDR3 sequences, about 15% seen once. The CDR3 spans 17 residues. Germline V gene sequence: CDR1 SGHNT, CDR2 YENEEA. Trimming removed 2 bases from V and 2 bases from J, with 18 bases in between. The sample belongs to a study of T cell repertoires in cytomegalovirus infection. Study at large: Public TCR beta signatures were indicative of both CMV infection and a matching HLA type.

Study findings and constraints: Carriers of CMV and the relevant HLA type were discriminated by public TCR beta frequency.

The sequenced material came from CD8+ T cells from PBMCs. The receptor's source is a human donor in good health (CMV status not recorded). Some clones in this sample may be carry-over from other donors' samples. The chain couples TRBV11-3 to TRBJ2-5, with D unresolved. The CDR3: CASSLFRPSEGQETQYF. CDR3 nucleotides: TGTGCCAGCAGCTTATTTCGCCCCTCAGAAGGTCAAGAGACCCAGTACTTC. The whole variable domain, filled in from reference TRBV11-3 and TRBJ2-5, reads EAGVVQSPRYKIIEKKQPVAFWCNPISGHNTLYWYLQNLGQGPELLIRYENEEAVDDSQLPKDRFSAERLKGVDSTLKIQPAELGDSAVYLCASSLFRPSEGQETQYFGPGTRLLVL.